The 18 T cell receptor beta chains given below trace back to one sample, sequenced in a study of cytomegalovirus exposure and HLA in healthy donors (dated by TCRdb to 2017 to 2019). The library was built by means of the immunoSEQ multiplex PCR assay. A mixture of 60 forward primers for TCR Vbeta segments and 13 reverse primers for TCR Jbeta segments was used in the multiplex PCR. TCRdb stores this immuneACCESS table with in-frame sequences only. Part of the clones is absent; in the studies checked, under half of the shortfall reflects unresolved V genes, and no reason is known for the rest. The sample includes 150,000 to 200,000 clones, with around 75% observed a single time. Roughly 6.3% of the sample is in the top ten clones. Material: PBMCs. The receptors here all came from a man aged 40-55 years in good health and CMV-seropositive.

J is TRBJ1-6 and V is TRBV1; no DNA check was done on the table's D call, TRBD1. TRBV1 is recorded as a pseudogene. The CDR3 has 18 residues. The CDR3 sequence is CTSSQGPTGYPVNSPLHF. The DNA of the CDR3 is TGCACCAGCAGCCAAGGCCCTACAGGGTACCCTGTTAATTCACCCCTCCACTTT.

The chain recombines TRBV5-8 with TRBJ1-2, with D uncertain. Looked up from germline, CDR1 is SGHTS and CDR2 is YDEGEE. This CDR3 comprises 13 residues. V lost 4 bases and J 8 bases, leaving 15 bases between the germline ends. CDR3 amino acids: CASSPWGGRGYTF. The CDR3 DNA follows: TGTGCCAGCAGCCCGTGGGGAGGACGGGGCTACACCTTC.

This clone showed up just a few times. The rearrangement joins TRBV5-4 to TRBJ2-7; D uncertain. This CDR3 has 11 amino acids. Trimming pared 2 bases from V and 3 bases from J, leaving 3 bases between. Germline CDR1 SGHNT, CDR2 YYREEE (reference sequence). DNA of the CDR3: TGTGCCAGCAGCTTTAACTACGAGCAGTACTTC. Translated: CASSFNYEQYF.

The chain couples TRBV30 to TRBJ1-1, with a tentative D call TRBD1 (6 bases). This CDR3 has 17 residues. The ends were cut back, 4 bases at V and 1 base at J, with 22 bases in the middle. Germline V lookup: CDR1 GTSNPN, CDR2 SVGIG (reference sequence). The CDR3 nucleotides are TGTGCCTGGAACCGAGGGGGGGTAAGCAGGGCGAACACTGAAGCTTTCTTT. Its protein is CAWNRGGVSRANTEAFF.

The chain recombines TRBV5-5 with TRBJ2-3; D is unresolved. CDR3 length equals 11 residues. From germline, CDR1 is SGHKS and CDR2 YYEKEE (reference sequence). With 0 bases removed from V and 6 bases from J, the gap between germline ends came to 2 bases. CDR3 nucleotides: TGTGCCAGCAGCTTGGCGGATACGCAGTATTTT. Encoded protein: CASSLADTQYF.

This clone occurred a few times. The V call is TRBV6-5, the J call TRBJ2-3; TRBD2 agrees at 7 bases. Looked up from germline, CDR1 is MNHEY and CDR2 is SVGAGI. CDR3 length: 15 residues. J was trimmed by 4 bases and V by 0 bases; bases with no gene match: 4. In DNA, the CDR3 is TGTGCCAGCAGTTACTCCGGGGGGAGGTCAGATACGCAGTATTTT. Translation: CASSYSGGRSDTQYF.

The chain joins TRBV9 to TRBJ2-1; D is possibly TRBD1 (6 bases). The CDR3 length is 15 residues. Trimming pared 3 bases from V and 4 bases from J, leaving 14 bases between. CDR1 and CDR2 (germline): SGDLS, YYNGEE. Here the CDR3 reads CASSGEGQSYNEQFF. In DNA form, the CDR3 reads TGTGCCAGCAGCGGAGAGGGACAATCATACAATGAGCAGTTCTTC.

The chain carries TRBV4-3 and TRBJ1-1; D perhaps matches TRBD1 (6 bases). V was shortened by 4 bases and J by 0 bases, with 15 bases between the two germline ends. This CDR3 spans 16 amino acids. Germline CDR1 reads LGHNA; CDR2 reads YSLEER. CDR3 sequence: CASSPHRGHMNTEAFF. Here the CDR3 DNA reads TGCGCCAGCAGCCCCCACCGGGGACACATGAACACTGAAGCTTTCTTT.

This clone appeared a single time. The chain combines TRBV13 with TRBJ2-7; D unclear. This CDR3 is 12 amino acids long. Germline-derived CDR1 and CDR2 are PRHDT and FYEKMQ (reference sequence). V was shortened by 0 bases and J by 4 bases, with 4 bases between the two germline ends. CDR3 sequence (DNA): TGTGCCAGCAGCTTAGGGAGATACGAGCAGTACTTC. As protein: CASSLGRYEQYF. Complete variable domain (other parts from reference TRBV13 and TRBJ2-7): AAGVIQSPRHLIKEKRETATLKCYPIPRHDTVYWYQQGPGQDPQFLISFYEKMQSDKGSIPDRFSAQQFSDYHSELNMSSLELGDSALYFCASSLGRYEQYFGPGTRLTVT.

V usage is TRBV6-5 and J usage is TRBJ2-7; maybe TRBD2 (5 bases). V was cut by 4 bases and J by 5 bases, with 12 bases left in between. The V gene's germline CDR1 is MNHEY and CDR2 SVGAGI. CDR3 length: 13 residues. CDR3 coding DNA: TGTGCCAGCAGTTCCGCGGGCGACGACGAGCAGTACTTC. This gives the protein CASSSAGDDEQYF.

The chain has TRBV28 and TRBJ1-5, with a tentative D call TRBD1 (6 bases). CDR1 and CDR2 from the germline V gene are MDHEN and SYDVKM. V was clipped by 7 bases and J by 4 bases, with 14 bases between them. The CDR3 runs 14 residues. DNA of the CDR3: TGTGCCAGCATTACCGGGACAACAAATCAGCCCCAGCATTTT. This codes for CASITGTTNQPQHF.

The chain joins TRBV5-1 to TRBJ2-5; 11 bases align to TRBD1. The trim removed 4 bases at V and 4 bases at J, leaving 3 bases unmatched. The V gene's germline CDR1 is SGHRS and CDR2 YFSETQ. This CDR3 region has 14 residues. In DNA, the CDR3 is TGCGCCAGCAGCGGCGGACAGGGGGCAGAGACCCAGTACTTC. It codes for CASSGGQGAETQYF.

V and J are TRBV4-3 and TRBJ2-3, with D maybe TRBD2 (6 bases). CDR3 length: 15 amino acids. Per germline, CDR1 LGHNA and CDR2 YSLEER. Trimming left V 2 bases short and J 1 base short, with 10 bases between. CDR3 nucleotide sequence: TGCGCCAGCAGCCAATACGGGGGACGCACAGATACGCAGTATTTT. This sequence encodes CASSQYGGRTDTQYF.

The chain recombines TRBV25-1 with TRBJ2-1; D may be TRBD2 (5 bases). Trimming cost V 3 bases and J 9 bases, with 15 bases left between them. This CDR3 comprises 14 residues. Germline-derived CDR1 and CDR2 are MGHDK and SYGVNS. The CDR3 spells CASSDQLSGSEQFF. CDR3 nucleotide sequence: TGTGCCAGCAGTGATCAGCTCTCTGGGAGTGAGCAGTTCTTC. Full variable domain (outside the CDR3, taken from reference TRBV25-1 and TRBJ2-1): EADIYQTPRYLVIGTGKKITLECSQTMGHDKMYWYQQDPGMELHLIHYSYGVNSTEKGDLSSESTVSRIRTEHFPLTLESARPSHTSQYLCASSDQLSGSEQFFGPGTRLTVL.

Concerning this clone: At the DNA level, this CDR3 is encoded by other sequences in the same sample as well. This sequence joins TRBV7-2 and TRBJ1-2, with 11 bases that match TRBD1. Trimming at V came to 5 bases and at J to 4 bases, leaving 6 bases not matched to a gene. Germline V gives CDR1 SGHTA, CDR2 FQGNSA. The CDR3 is 15 amino acids. DNA of the CDR3: TGTGCCAGCAGCCGAGGACAGGGGGCTTCCTATGGCTACACCTTC. Protein product: CASSRGQGASYGYTF.

V usage is TRBV18 and J usage is TRBJ1-2; D unresolved. CDR1 and CDR2 (germline): KGHSH, LQKENI. V was pared by 1 base and J by 6 bases, with 12 bases between. The CDR3 has 14 amino acids. The CDR3 DNA sequence: TGTGCCAGCTCACCACGCCTGGAGGATCATGGCTACACCTTC. It is translated as CASSPRLEDHGYTF.

The chain joins TRBV6-6 to TRBJ2-1, with 10 bases identical to TRBD2. The CDR3 runs to 14 residues. CDR1 and CDR2 (germline): MNHNY, SVGAGI (reference sequence). V gave up 6 bases and J gave up 7 bases; unmatched junction bases: 6. The CDR3 spells CASRGLAGVNEQFF. Written as DNA, the CDR3 is TGTGCCAGCAGAGGCCTAGCGGGGGTTAATGAGCAGTTCTTC.

This clone has more than one count but fewer than ten. The rearrangement uses TRBV4-3 and TRBJ2-7; tentatively, D is TRBD2 (5 bases). Trimming took off 1 base at V and 4 bases at J, with 17 bases between the two ends. In germline, CDR1 is LGHNA, CDR2 YSLEER. The CDR3 runs 16 residues. CDR3 protein: CASSQGLSGGGYEQYF. CDR3 in DNA: TGCGCCAGCAGCCAAGGTTTATCAGGCGGCGGGTACGAGCAGTACTTC.